The 18 T cell receptor beta chains presented below share a single source sample, sequenced in a study of shared clonotypes between healthy human individuals. Assay used: immunoSEQ multiplex PCR; TCRdb lists only in-frame clones, some missing. The sample contains approximately 500,000 clones, approximately 95% of which appear only once. The sample was naive CD4+ T cells sorted from blood. As to subset: CD45RA+ positively selected. These receptors originate from a woman younger than 45 in good health.

The genes are TRBV5-4 and TRBJ1-2; 9 bases are shared with TRBD1. Per the germline V gene, CDR1 is SGHNT and CDR2 is YYREEE (reference sequence). The CDR3 has 13 amino acids. The trim removed 4 bases at V and 8 bases at J, leaving 6 bases unmatched. CDR3 amino acids: CASSPDRGSGYTF. The CDR3 region has the DNA TGTGCCAGCAGCCCAGACAGGGGGAGCGGCTACACCTTC.

The gene calls are TRBV5-1 and TRBJ1-2, with D tentatively TRBD1 (5 bases). CDR1 and CDR2 (germline): SGHRS, YFSETQ. The CDR3 consists of 12 residues. The V and J ends lost 0 bases and 12 bases respectively, with 12 bases between them. The CDR3 coding sequence is TGCGCCAGCAGCTTGGACGGGGCATCACACACCTTC. As protein: CASSLDGASHTF.

The chain is built from TRBV6-1 and TRBJ2-2; 8 bases are shared with TRBD2. Germline trimming cut 2 bases from V and 6 bases from J; bases unmatched to any gene: 11. Germline values: CDR1 MNHNS, CDR2 SASEGT. The CDR3 loop spans 17 amino acids. Written as DNA, the CDR3 is TGTGCCAGCAGTGAAAGGCGAGCGGGAGCCTGGCCCGGGGAGCTGTTTTTT. It translates to CASSERRAGAWPGELFF.

The chain carries TRBV29-1 and TRBJ2-5; D gene uncertain. The CDR3 totals 13 residues. Germline CDR1 SQVTM, CDR2 ANQGSEA. The V end was cut by 5 bases, the J end by 2 bases, with 12 bases between. The CDR3 region is CSVLDRQQETQYF. The DNA for the CDR3 is TGCAGCGTTTTGGATCGGCAACAAGAGACCCAGTACTTC.

The chain is built from TRBV5-1 and TRBJ1-5; TRBD1 aligns across 8 bases. CDR3 length equals 14 residues. J was trimmed by 3 bases and V by 5 bases; bases with no gene match: 4. CDR1 is SGHRS, CDR2 YFSETQ, per germline. The CDR3 sequence: CASRPGQDNQPQHF. The CDR3 DNA is TGCGCCAGCAGACCGGGACAGGACAATCAGCCCCAGCATTTT.

In the case of this clone: This CDR3 is also generated by other DNA sequences in the sample. The chain uses TRBV6-5 and TRBJ2-1; D perhaps matches TRBD2 (5 bases). This CDR3 has 15 amino acids. In germline, CDR1 is MNHEY, CDR2 SVGAGI. V was shortened by 0 bases and J by 0 bases, with 6 bases between the two germline ends. CDR3 bases: TGTGCCAGCAGTTACTCAGGGAGCTCCTACAATGAGCAGTTCTTC. Encoded protein: CASSYSGSSYNEQFF.

The rearrangement uses TRBV19 and TRBJ1-5; 7 positions agree with TRBD1. The J segment lost 0 bases and the V segment lost 3 bases, leaving 8 bases of the junction unmatched. The germline gives CDR1 LNHDA, CDR2 SQIVND (reference sequence). The CDR3 is 17 amino acids. CDR3 amino acids: CASSIRQGTYSNQPQHF. The CDR3 DNA reads as TGTGCCAGTAGTATTAGACAGGGCACTTATAGCAATCAGCCCCAGCATTTT.

This sequence joins TRBV10-2 and TRBJ2-7; possibly TRBD2 for D (5 bases). Germline-derived CDR1 and CDR2 are WSHSY and SAAADI. The ends were cut back, 7 bases at V and 3 bases at J, with 22 bases in the middle. The CDR3 has 16 amino acids. CDR3 region: CASTDGVSGSYYEQYF. The DNA for the CDR3 is TGCGCCAGCACTGACGGGGTGTCGGGTAGCTACTACGAGCAGTACTTC.

The genes are TRBV28 and TRBJ1-1, with TRBD1 matching over 7 bases. The germline V gene has CDR1 MDHEN and CDR2 SYDVKM. CDR3 size: 14 residues. J lost 8 bases, V lost 5 bases, and 11 bases had no gene match. In DNA form, the CDR3 reads TGTGCCAGCAGTATTCAGGGGGGGCCTGGGGAAGCTTTCTTT. This codes for CASSIQGGPGEAFF. The whole variable domain, remainder taken from reference TRBV28 and TRBJ1-1, is DVKVTQSSRYLVKRTGEKVFLECVQDMDHENMFWYRQDPGLGLRLIYFSYDVKMKEKGDIPEGYSVSREKKERFSLILESASTNQTSMYLCASSIQGGPGEAFFGQGTRLTVV.

The gene calls are TRBV9 and TRBJ2-3; TRBD2 matches at 13 bases. Unmatched junction bases numbered 11, after V lost 4 bases and J lost 0 bases. Germline assignment: CDR1 SGDLS and CDR2 YYNGEE. This CDR3 has 19 amino acids. For the CDR3, the DNA is TGTGCCAGCAGCCGCCCGGGACTAGCGGGAACTATTAGCACAGATACGCAGTATTTT. Translated: CASSRPGLAGTISTDTQYF.

V usage is TRBV6-5 and J usage is TRBJ1-5; D is unresolved. The CDR3 loop spans 14 amino acids. In germline, CDR1 is MNHEY, CDR2 SVGAGI. V lost 5 bases and J 9 bases, leaving 17 bases between the germline ends. For the CDR3, the DNA is TGTGCCAGCAGTGACGCAGGTTGGAGCGGGCCCCAGCATTTT. This sequence encodes CASSDAGWSGPQHF.

The rearrangement links TRBV9 to TRBJ1-1; 7 bases fit TRBD1. The CDR3 extends over 16 amino acids. V trimming: 2 bases; J trimming: 2 bases; junction bases outside the gene matches: 9. Per germline, CDR1 SGDLS and CDR2 YYNGEE. The CDR3 sequence is CASSVGTTGSNTEAFF. In DNA, the CDR3 is TGTGCCAGCAGCGTCGGGACGACAGGGAGTAACACTGAAGCTTTCTTT. Full variable domain (remainder filled in from reference TRBV9 and TRBJ1-1): DSGVTQTPKHLITATGQRVTLRCSPRSGDLSVYWYQQSLDQGLQFLIQYYNGEERAKGNILERFSAQQFPDLHSELNLSSLELGDSALYFCASSVGTTGSNTEAFFGQGTRLTVV.

This clone has just one count. The chain couples TRBV29-1 to TRBJ1-2; TRBD1 matches 7 bases. The trim removed 4 bases at V and 7 bases at J, leaving 12 bases unmatched. Germline assignment: CDR1 SQVTM and CDR2 ANQGSEA. This CDR3 has 14 amino acids. This CDR3 is CSVGTGSFTLGYTF. CDR3 in DNA: TGCAGCGTTGGGACAGGATCGTTTACCCTTGGCTACACCTTC.

This chain connects TRBV28 to TRBJ2-3, with 8 nucleotides matching TRBD1. Germline-derived CDR1 and CDR2 are MDHEN and SYDVKM. V trimming: 5 bases; J trimming: 2 bases; junction bases outside the gene matches: 6. CDR3 length: 15 residues. DNA of the CDR3: TGTGCCAGCAGTGGGGGACAGGCGCCCACAGATACGCAGTATTTT. Translation gives CASSGGQAPTDTQYF.

This clone came up once. The J gene is TRBJ2-3, the V gene TRBV5-1; D call uncertain. V lost 4 bases and J lost 2, with 11 bases in between. CDR3 length: 14 residues. Germline V gives CDR1 SGHRS, CDR2 YFSETQ. The CDR3 DNA sequence: TGCGCCAGCAGCCAAACGAGACACACAGATACGCAGTATTTT. It translates to CASSQTRHTDTQYF.

The chain is built from TRBV7-2 and TRBJ1-1; no firm D call. V was cut by 5 bases and J by 4 bases, with 17 bases left in between. Germline V CDR1 and CDR2: SGHTA, FQGNSA. The CDR3 is 15 amino acids. The CDR3 region has the DNA TGTGCCAGCAGCCCCCCGGTGCGGCGGGGCACTGAAGCTTTCTTT. Translated: CASSPPVRRGTEAFF.

The rearrangement uses TRBV27 and TRBJ1-4, with D maybe TRBD1 (5 bases). This CDR3 is 13 amino acids long. Germline CDR1 MNHEY, CDR2 SMNVEV (reference sequence). The V gene lost 7 bases and the J gene lost 6 bases, with 12 bases spanning the gap. Written as DNA, the CDR3 is TGTGCCAGCAAAGCAGGGTGGGATGAAAAACTGTTTTTT. Translating it yields CASKAGWDEKLFF.

J is TRBJ2-7 and V is TRBV7-2; 9 bases fit TRBD2. V shed 2 bases, J shed 2 bases, and the junction held 1 base outside the gene matches. Germline CDR1 SGHTA, CDR2 FQGNSA. The CDR3 extends over 14 amino acids. The CDR3 sequence is CASSLSSGAYEQYF. For the CDR3, the DNA is TGTGCCAGCAGCTTATCTAGCGGGGCCTACGAGCAGTACTTC.